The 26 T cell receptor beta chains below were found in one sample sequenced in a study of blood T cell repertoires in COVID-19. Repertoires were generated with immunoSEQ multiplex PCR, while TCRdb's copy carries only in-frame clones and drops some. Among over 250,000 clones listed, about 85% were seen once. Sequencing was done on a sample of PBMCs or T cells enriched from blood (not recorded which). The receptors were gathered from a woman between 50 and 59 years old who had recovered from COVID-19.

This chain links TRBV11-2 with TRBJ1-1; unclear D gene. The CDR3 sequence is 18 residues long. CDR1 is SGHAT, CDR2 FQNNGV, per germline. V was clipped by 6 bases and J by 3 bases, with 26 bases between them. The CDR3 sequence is CASSSPQEGKVWDTEAFF. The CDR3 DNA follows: TGTGCCAGCAGTTCACCTCAGGAGGGAAAGGTTTGGGACACTGAAGCTTTCTTT.

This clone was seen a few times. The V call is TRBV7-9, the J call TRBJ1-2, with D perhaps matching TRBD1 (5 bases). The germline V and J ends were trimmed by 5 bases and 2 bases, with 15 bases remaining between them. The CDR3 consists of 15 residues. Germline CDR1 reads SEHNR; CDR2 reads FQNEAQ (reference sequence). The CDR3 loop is CASSPSWAGNYGYTF. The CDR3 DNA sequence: TGTGCCAGCAGCCCTTCTTGGGCAGGGAACTATGGCTACACCTTC.

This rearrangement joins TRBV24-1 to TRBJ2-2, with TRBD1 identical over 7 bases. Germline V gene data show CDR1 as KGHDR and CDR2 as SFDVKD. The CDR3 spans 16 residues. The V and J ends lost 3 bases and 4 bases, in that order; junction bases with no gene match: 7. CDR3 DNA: TGTGCCACCAGTGATAACAGGGGTCGGGGCACCGGGGAGCTGTTTTTT. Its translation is CATSDNRGRGTGELFF.

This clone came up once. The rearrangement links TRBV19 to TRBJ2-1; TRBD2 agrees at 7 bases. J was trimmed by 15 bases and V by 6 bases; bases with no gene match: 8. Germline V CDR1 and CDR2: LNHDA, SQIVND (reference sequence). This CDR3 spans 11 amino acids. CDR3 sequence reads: CASRGGAWMFF. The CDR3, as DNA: TGTGCCAGTAGGGGAGGGGCCTGGATGTTCTTC.

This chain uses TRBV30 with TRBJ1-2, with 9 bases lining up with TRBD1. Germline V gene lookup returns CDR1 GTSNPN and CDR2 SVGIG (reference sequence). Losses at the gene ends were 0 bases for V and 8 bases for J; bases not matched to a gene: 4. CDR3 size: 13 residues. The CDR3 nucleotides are TGTGCCTGGAGTGTACAAACAGGGGGCGGCTACACCTTC. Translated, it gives CAWSVQTGGGYTF.

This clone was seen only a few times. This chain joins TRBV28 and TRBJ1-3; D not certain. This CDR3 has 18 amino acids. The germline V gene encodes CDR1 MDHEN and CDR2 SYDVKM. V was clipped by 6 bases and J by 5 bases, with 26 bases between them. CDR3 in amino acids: CASSPTIDRIKSRNTIYF. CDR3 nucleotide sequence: TGTGCCAGCAGCCCGACAATAGACCGGATCAAAAGTAGAAACACCATATATTTT.

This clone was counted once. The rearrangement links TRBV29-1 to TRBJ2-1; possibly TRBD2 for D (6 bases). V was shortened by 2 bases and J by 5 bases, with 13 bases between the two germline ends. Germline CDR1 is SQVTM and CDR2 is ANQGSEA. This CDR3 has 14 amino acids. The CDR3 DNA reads TGCAGCGTTGAACCGGGAGATAGAAACAATGAGCAGTTCTTC. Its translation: CSVEPGDRNNEQFF.

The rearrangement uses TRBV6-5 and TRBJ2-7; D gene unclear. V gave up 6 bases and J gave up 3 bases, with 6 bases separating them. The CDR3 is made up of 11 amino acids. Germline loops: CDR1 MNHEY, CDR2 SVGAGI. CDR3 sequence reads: CASRAIYEQYF. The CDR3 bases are TGTGCCAGCAGGGCCATCTACGAGCAGTACTTC.

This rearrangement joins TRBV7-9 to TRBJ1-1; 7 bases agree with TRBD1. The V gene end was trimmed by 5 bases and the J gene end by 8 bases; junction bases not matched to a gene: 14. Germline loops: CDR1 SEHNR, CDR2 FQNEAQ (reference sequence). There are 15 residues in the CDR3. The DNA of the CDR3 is TGTGCCAGCAGCCCAGCCTTTGGTGGACAGGAAGAAGCTTTCTTT. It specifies CASSPAFGGQEEAFF.

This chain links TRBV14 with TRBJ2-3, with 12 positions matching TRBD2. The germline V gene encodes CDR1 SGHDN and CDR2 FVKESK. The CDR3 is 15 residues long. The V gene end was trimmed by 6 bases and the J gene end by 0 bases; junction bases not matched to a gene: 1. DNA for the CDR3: TGTGCCAGCAGAACTAGCGGGGGGAGCACAGATACGCAGTATTTT. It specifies CASRTSGGSTDTQYF.

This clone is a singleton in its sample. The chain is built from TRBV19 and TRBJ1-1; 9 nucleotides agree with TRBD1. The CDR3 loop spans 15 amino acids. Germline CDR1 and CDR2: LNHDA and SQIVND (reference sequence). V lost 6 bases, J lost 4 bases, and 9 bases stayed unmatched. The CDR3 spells CASRADRGSGTEAFF. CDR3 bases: TGTGCCAGTAGGGCGGACAGGGGTTCGGGCACTGAAGCTTTCTTT. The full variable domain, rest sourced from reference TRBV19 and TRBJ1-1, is DGGITQSPKYLFRKEGQNVTLSCEQNLNHDAMYWYRQDPGQGLRLIYYSQIVNDFQKGDIAEGYSVSREKKESFPLTVTSAQKNPTAFYLCASRADRGSGTEAFFGQGTRLTVV.

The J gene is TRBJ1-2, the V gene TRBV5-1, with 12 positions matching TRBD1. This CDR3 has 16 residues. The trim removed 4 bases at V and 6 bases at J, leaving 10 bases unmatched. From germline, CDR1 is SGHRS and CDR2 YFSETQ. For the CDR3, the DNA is TGCGCCAGCAGCCGCTCCGGGACAGGGGGCTTGGATGGCTACACCTTC. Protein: CASSRSGTGGLDGYTF.

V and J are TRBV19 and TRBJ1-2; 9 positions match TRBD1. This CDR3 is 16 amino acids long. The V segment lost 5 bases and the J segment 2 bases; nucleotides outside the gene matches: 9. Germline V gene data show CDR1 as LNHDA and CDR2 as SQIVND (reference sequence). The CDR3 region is CASSAAGQGENYGYTF. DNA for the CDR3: TGTGCCAGTAGTGCGGCGGGACAGGGAGAAAACTATGGCTACACCTTC.

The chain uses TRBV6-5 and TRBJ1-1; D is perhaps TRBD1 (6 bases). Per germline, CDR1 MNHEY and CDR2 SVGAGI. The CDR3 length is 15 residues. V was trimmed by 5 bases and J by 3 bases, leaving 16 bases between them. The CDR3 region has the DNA TGTGCCAGCAGTCACCGAACAGGGTTGGACACTGAAGCTTTCTTT. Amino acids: CASSHRTGLDTEAFF.

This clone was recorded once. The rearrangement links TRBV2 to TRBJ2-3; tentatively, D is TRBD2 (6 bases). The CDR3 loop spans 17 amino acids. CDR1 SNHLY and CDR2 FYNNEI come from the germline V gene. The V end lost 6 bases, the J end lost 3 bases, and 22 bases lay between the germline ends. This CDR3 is CASSSWAGLEETDTQYF. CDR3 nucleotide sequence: TGTGCCAGCAGCTCTTGGGCGGGACTCGAAGAAACAGATACGCAGTATTTT.

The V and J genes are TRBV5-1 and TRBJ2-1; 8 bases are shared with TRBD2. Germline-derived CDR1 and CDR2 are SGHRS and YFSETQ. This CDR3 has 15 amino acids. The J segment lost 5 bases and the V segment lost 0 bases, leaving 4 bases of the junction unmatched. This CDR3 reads CASSLELADDNEQFF. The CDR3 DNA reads TGCGCCAGCAGCTTGGAACTAGCGGACGACAATGAGCAGTTCTTC. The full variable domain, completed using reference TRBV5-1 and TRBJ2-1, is KAGVTQTPRYLIKTRGQQVTLSCSPISGHRSVSWYQQTPGQGLQFLFEYFSETQRNKGNFPGRFSGRQFSNSRSEMNVSTLELGDSALYLCASSLELADDNEQFFGPGTRLTVL.

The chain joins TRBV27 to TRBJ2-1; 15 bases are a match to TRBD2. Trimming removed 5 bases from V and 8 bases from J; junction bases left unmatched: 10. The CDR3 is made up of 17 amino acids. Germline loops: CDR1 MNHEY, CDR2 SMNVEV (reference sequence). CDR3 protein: CASSHWGLAGGTDEQFF. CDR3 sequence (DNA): TGTGCCAGCAGTCACTGGGGACTAGCGGGAGGTACCGATGAGCAGTTCTTC.

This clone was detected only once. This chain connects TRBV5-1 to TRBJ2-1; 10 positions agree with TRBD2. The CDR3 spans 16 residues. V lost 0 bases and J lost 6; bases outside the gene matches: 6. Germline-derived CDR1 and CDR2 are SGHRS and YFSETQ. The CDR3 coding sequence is TGCGCCAGCAGCTTGGCCGTTACTAGCGGGATCAATGAGCAGTTCTTC. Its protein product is CASSLAVTSGINEQFF.

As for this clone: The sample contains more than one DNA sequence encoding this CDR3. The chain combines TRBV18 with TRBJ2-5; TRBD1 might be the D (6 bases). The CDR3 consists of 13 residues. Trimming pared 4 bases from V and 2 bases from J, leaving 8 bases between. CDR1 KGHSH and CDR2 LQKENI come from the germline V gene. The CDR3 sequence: CASSRDTQETQYF. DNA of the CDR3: TGTGCCAGCTCACGGGACACACAAGAGACCCAGTACTTC.

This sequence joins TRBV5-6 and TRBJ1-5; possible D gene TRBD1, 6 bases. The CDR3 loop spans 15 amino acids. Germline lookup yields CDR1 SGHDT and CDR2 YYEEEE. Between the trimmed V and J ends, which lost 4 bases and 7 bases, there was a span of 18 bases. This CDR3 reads CASSKTGGPGQPQHF. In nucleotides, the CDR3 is TGTGCCAGCAGCAAAACCGGGGGGCCAGGACAGCCCCAGCATTTT.

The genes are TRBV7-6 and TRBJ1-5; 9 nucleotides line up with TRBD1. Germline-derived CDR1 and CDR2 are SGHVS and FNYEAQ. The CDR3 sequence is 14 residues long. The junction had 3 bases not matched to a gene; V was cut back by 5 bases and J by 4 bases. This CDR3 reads CASSPGTGNQPQHF. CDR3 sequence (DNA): TGTGCCAGCAGCCCAGGGACAGGGAATCAGCCCCAGCATTTT.

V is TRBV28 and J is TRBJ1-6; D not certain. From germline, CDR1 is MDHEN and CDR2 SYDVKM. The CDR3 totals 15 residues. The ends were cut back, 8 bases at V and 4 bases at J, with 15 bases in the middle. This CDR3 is CASARRNTYNSPLHF. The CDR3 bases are TGTGCCAGCGCTCGCAGGAACACATATAATTCACCCCTCCACTTT.

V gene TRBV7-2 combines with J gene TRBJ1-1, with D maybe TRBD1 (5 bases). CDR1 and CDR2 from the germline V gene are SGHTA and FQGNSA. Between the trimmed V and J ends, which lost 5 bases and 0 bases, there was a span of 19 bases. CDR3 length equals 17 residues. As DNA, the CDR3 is TGTGCCAGCAGCCCCACCGGGTCCCCAGGGATGAACACTGAAGCTTTCTTT. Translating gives CASSPTGSPGMNTEAFF.

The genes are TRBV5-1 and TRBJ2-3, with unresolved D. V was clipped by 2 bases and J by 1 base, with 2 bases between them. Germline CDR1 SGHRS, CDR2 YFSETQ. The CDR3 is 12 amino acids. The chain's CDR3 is CASSFGTDTQYF. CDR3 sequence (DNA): TGCGCCAGCAGCTTCGGCACAGATACGCAGTATTTT. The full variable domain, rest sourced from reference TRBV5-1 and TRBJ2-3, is KAGVTQTPRYLIKTRGQQVTLSCSPISGHRSVSWYQQTPGQGLQFLFEYFSETQRNKGNFPGRFSGRQFSNSRSEMNVSTLELGDSALYLCASSFGTDTQYFGPGTRLTVL.

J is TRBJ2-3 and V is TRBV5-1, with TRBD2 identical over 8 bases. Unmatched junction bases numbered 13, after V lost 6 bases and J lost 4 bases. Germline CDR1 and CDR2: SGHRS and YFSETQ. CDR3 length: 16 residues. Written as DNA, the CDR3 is TGCGCCAGCACTTTTTTAGCGGGGAGTATCCCAGATACGCAGTATTTT. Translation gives CASTFLAGSIPDTQYF. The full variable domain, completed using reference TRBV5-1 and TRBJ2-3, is KAGVTQTPRYLIKTRGQQVTLSCSPISGHRSVSWYQQTPGQGLQFLFEYFSETQRNKGNFPGRFSGRQFSNSRSEMNVSTLELGDSALYLCASTFLAGSIPDTQYFGPGTRLTVL.

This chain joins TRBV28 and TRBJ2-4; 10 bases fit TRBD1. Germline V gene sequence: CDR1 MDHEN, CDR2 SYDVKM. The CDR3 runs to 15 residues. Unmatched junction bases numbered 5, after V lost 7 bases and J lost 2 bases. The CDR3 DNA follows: TGTGCCAGCATGACAGGGGGCGCGTCCAAAAACATTCAGTACTTC. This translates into CASMTGGASKNIQYF.